This T cell receptor (beta chain) was sequenced in a study of blood T cell repertoires in COVID-19. Study at large: Both acute and convalescent COVID-19 samples were obtained from the United States, Italy and Spain.

Participants, 18 to 89 years old, spanned more than 20 US areas. In the authors' workflow: Amplification of reference gene primers provided the estimated nucleated cell counts. Only in-frame clones appear in the TCRdb table, and some are missing; sequencing was by immunoSEQ multiplex PCR. The V and J calls and the clone size are those of that table, but D and trimming were determined from the DNA. In the table there are some 240,000 clones, roughly 80% of which are singletons. This clone was seen only once. The TCR sequence derives from a man in his fifties who had recovered from COVID-19. Material: PBMCs or T cells enriched from blood (not recorded which).

The CDR3 DNA is TGTGCCAGCAGTCGAACGACTGATGAGCAGTTCTTC. This encodes CASSRTTDEQFF. The chain combines TRBV27 with TRBJ2-1; D not resolved. The V end was cut by 5 bases, the J end by 8 bases, with 10 bases between. The CDR3 is 12 amino acids. The germline V gene encodes CDR1 MNHEY and CDR2 SMNVEV (reference sequence).